A selection of T cell receptor beta chains follows, all from one sample in a study of cytomegalovirus exposure and HLA in healthy donors. TCRdb keeps only in-frame clones here, not all; method: immunoSEQ multiplex PCR. The sample has 75,000 to 80,000 clones, approximately 80% seen once. The material sequenced was PBMCs. Receptors were obtained from a woman between 40 and 50 years old in good health and CMV-seropositive. The CDR3 runs from the conserved cysteine through the conserved F or W. The order of the fields is V gene, D gene, CDR3 protein. A D gene is named only where the DNA matches it firmly.

V gene: TRBV6-5
D gene: .
CDR3 protein: CASSYGLSQETQYF

V gene: TRBV10-3
D gene: TRBD1
CDR3 protein: CAISEQGTAENYGYTF

V gene: TRBV19
D gene: TRBD1
CDR3 protein: CASSIDRVTEAFF

V gene: TRBV5-1
D gene: .
CDR3 protein: CASSLSPEGNQPQHF

V gene: TRBV7-6
D gene: .
CDR3 protein: CASSKGSSSYEQYF

V gene: TRBV28
D gene: .
CDR3 protein: CASSFPDNFGYTF

V gene: TRBV18
D gene: TRBD1
CDR3 protein: CASSPGTVSSNQPQHF

V gene: TRBV5-5
D gene: .
CDR3 protein: CASSGGDVRSGEKLFF

V gene: TRBV19
D gene: .
CDR3 protein: CASSQYSGIERETQYF

V gene: TRBV28
D gene: TRBD1
CDR3 protein: CVSGTGFFGYTF

V gene: TRBV19
D gene: TRBD2
CDR3 protein: CASATSGGSSEQYF

V gene: TRBV28
D gene: TRBD2
CDR3 protein: CASRAASGGQTQYF

V gene: TRBV14
D gene: .
CDR3 protein: CASTLRGATYNEQFF